The 23 T cell receptor beta chains listed next were all sequenced from one sample in a study of OX40 agonist ivuxolimab in advanced cancers. This table comes from immunoSEQ multiplex PCR, and its TCRdb copy is limited to in-frame clones, with some not included. The sample holds about 28,000 clones, about 88% seen once. The source was CD4+ or CD8+ T cells sorted from blood, collected in a trial of the OX40 agonist ivuxolimab. These receptors all come from an adult with an advanced solid tumor such as melanoma, head and neck, liver or kidney cancer.

Note on this clone: The junction departs from the called germline gene at one end, perhaps through a read error. The chain is built from TRBV11-2 and TRBJ1-4, with TRBD1 matching over 7 bases. In germline, CDR1 is SGHAT, CDR2 FQNNGV. CDR3 length: 12 residues. The CDR3 DNA reads TGTGCCAGCAGCTTAGGGGGGACAGCGGAAACTTTT. Protein sequence: CASSLGGTAETF. Full variable domain (remainder filled in from reference TRBV11-2 and TRBJ1-4): EAGVAQSPRYKIIEKRQSVAFWCNPISGHATLYWYQQILGQGPKLLIQFQNNGVVDDSQLPKDRFSAERLKGVDSTLKIQPAKLEDSAVYLCASSLGGTAETFGSGTQLSVL.

The gene calls are TRBV21-1 and TRBJ2-4; the listed D gene, TRBD1, was not tested against the DNA. TRBV21-1 is classified as a pseudogene. The CDR3 has 16 amino acids. The CDR3 loop reads CASSKEKGQGNGIQYF. As DNA, the CDR3 is TGTGCCAGCAGCAAGGAAAAGGGACAGGGTAACGGCATTCAGTACTTC.

A few counts support this clone. The CDR3 sequence is CASSYGTGMNTEAFF. As DNA, the CDR3 is TGTGCCAGCAGTTACGGGACAGGGATGAACACTGAAGCTTTCTTT. The chain employs TRBV27 and TRBJ1-1; 9 nucleotides match TRBD1. The CDR3 is 15 residues long. The germline CDR1 and CDR2 sequences are MNHEY and SMNVEV (reference sequence). The V segment lost 4 bases and the J segment 0 bases; nucleotides outside the gene matches: 3.

This sequence joins TRBV7-9 and TRBJ2-7, with D possibly matching TRBD1 (5 bases). The CDR3 extends over 15 amino acids. The V end was cut by 5 bases, the J end by 2 bases, with 16 bases between. The germline V gene has CDR1 SEHNR and CDR2 FQNEAQ (reference sequence). CDR3 in amino acids: CASSPGASSPYEQYF. DNA of the CDR3: TGTGCCAGCAGCCCTGGGGCCAGTTCTCCCTACGAGCAGTACTTC.

This chain joins TRBV7-3 and TRBJ2-5; 10 nucleotides align to TRBD1. Trimming cost V 3 bases and J 4 bases; bases outside gene matches: 2. Per germline, CDR1 SGHTA and CDR2 FQGTGA. CDR3 size: 14 residues. The CDR3 DNA reads as TGTGCCAGCAGCTTGACAGGGGGCTTAGAGACCCAGTACTTC. This encodes CASSLTGGLETQYF.

CDR3 protein: CASSTPGEYNEQFF. CDR3 sequence (DNA): TGTGCCAGTAGTACCCCCGGGGAGTACAATGAGCAGTTCTTC. The chain couples TRBV19 to TRBJ2-1, with D perhaps TRBD2 (5 bases). The CDR3 consists of 14 residues. Trimming shortened V by 4 bases and J by 4 bases, and 11 bases separated the two germline ends. Germline V lookup: CDR1 LNHDA, CDR2 SQIVND (reference sequence).

V and J are TRBV9 and TRBJ1-1; no clear D. The length of the CDR3 is 13 residues. Trimming took 4 bases from V and 1 from J, leaving 8 bases between them. CDR1 and CDR2 from the germline V gene are SGDLS and YYNGEE. The CDR3 DNA sequence: TGTGCCAGCAGCAGGCGTCCGAACACTGAAGCTTTCTTT. It is translated as CASSRRPNTEAFF.

This chain's CDR3 is CASSLKGASQDTQYF. The CDR3 nucleotides read TGTGCCAGCAGCTTAAAGGGAGCGAGCCAGGACACGCAGTATTTT. The rearrangement joins TRBV11-1 to TRBJ2-3, with D perhaps matching TRBD2 (5 bases). CDR3 length equals 15 residues. V was cut by 2 bases and J by 9 bases, with 18 bases left in between. Germline values: CDR1 SGHAT, CDR2 FQDESV (reference sequence).

The rearrangement links TRBV15 to TRBJ1-2; D not certain. V gave up 0 bases and J gave up 1 base, with 9 bases separating them. The CDR3 contains 15 residues. CDR1 is LNHNV, CDR2 YYDKDF, per germline (reference sequence). The chain's CDR3 is CATSRDRGNNYGYTF. CDR3 coding DNA: TGTGCCACCAGCAGAGATCGGGGAAATAACTATGGCTACACCTTC.

The V gene is TRBV5-1, the J gene TRBJ2-7, with D tentatively TRBD1 or TRBD2 (5 bases each). Germline CDR1 and CDR2: SGHRS and YFSETQ. Trimming pared 1 base from V and 1 base from J, leaving 12 bases between. The CDR3 sequence is 15 residues long. The CDR3 DNA follows: TGCGCCAGCAGCTTGCGGGAAGGGGCGTCCTACGAGCAGTACTTC. Its translation: CASSLREGASYEQYF. Full variable domain (missing parts from reference TRBV5-1 and TRBJ2-7): KAGVTQTPRYLIKTRGQQVTLSCSPISGHRSVSWYQQTPGQGLQFLFEYFSETQRNKGNFPGRFSGRQFSNSRSEMNVSTLELGDSALYLCASSLREGASYEQYFGPGTRLTVT.

J is TRBJ1-2 and V is TRBV27, with a weak D call TRBD1 (6 bases). Germline V gives CDR1 MNHEY, CDR2 SMNVEV (reference sequence). Deletions cut 5 bases from V and 4 bases from J, with 14 bases between. The CDR3 covers 14 residues. CDR3 sequence (DNA): TGTGCCAGCAGTACACTATTGGACAGCTATGGCTACACCTTC. It codes for CASSTLLDSYGYTF.

This chain joins TRBV9 and TRBJ2-2; D may be TRBD2 (6 bases). This CDR3 is 18 amino acids long. Per germline, CDR1 SGDLS and CDR2 YYNGEE. V was trimmed by 0 bases and J by 1 base, leaving 16 bases between them. The CDR3: CASSVGQSSGLNTGELFF. DNA for the CDR3: TGTGCCAGCAGCGTAGGTCAATCGAGCGGGTTGAACACCGGGGAGCTGTTTTTT. Complete variable domain (other parts from reference TRBV9 and TRBJ2-2): DSGVTQTPKHLITATGQRVTLRCSPRSGDLSVYWYQQSLDQGLQFLIQYYNGEERAKGNILERFSAQQFPDLHSELNLSSLELGDSALYFCASSVGQSSGLNTGELFFGEGSRLTVL.

The chain couples TRBV28 to TRBJ2-3; TRBD2 aligns across 7 bases. Per the germline V gene, CDR1 is MDHEN and CDR2 is SYDVKM. The CDR3 is 14 residues long. V was pared by 5 bases and J by 2 bases, with 4 bases of the junction left unmatched. CDR3 region: CASSPGLFTDTQYF. CDR3 sequence (DNA): TGTGCCAGCAGTCCGGGACTATTCACAGATACGCAGTATTTT.

The rearrangement links TRBV5-1 to TRBJ2-7, with 9 bases fitting TRBD2. The CDR3 sequence is 15 residues long. Germline V gene data show CDR1 as SGHRS and CDR2 as YFSETQ. The V and J ends lost 0 bases and 7 bases, in that order; junction bases with no gene match: 8. DNA of the CDR3: TGCGCCAGCAGCTTGGGGGTAGCGGGAGCTGGTGAGCAGTACTTC. Translating gives CASSLGVAGAGEQYF.

In DNA form, the CDR3 reads TGTGCCAGCAGTTGGGGCCCCCCTCCGACAGGGCTGAACACTGAAGCTTTCTTT. Translating gives CASSWGPPPTGLNTEAFF. The chain has TRBV27 and TRBJ1-1; 7 bases match TRBD1. Germline V gene data show CDR1 as MNHEY and CDR2 as SMNVEV (reference sequence). With V trimmed by 4 bases and J by 0 bases, 14 bases remained unmatched. This CDR3 spans 18 amino acids.

The chain recombines TRBV6-6 with TRBJ1-5; perhaps TRBD1 as D (5 bases). V gave up 6 bases and J gave up 5 bases, with 20 bases separating them. CDR3 length: 16 amino acids. The germline CDR1 and CDR2 sequences are MNHNY and SVGAGI (reference sequence). The CDR3 DNA reads as TGTGCCAGCAGGAACAGCCTCGGGGGGAAGGATCAGCCCCAGCATTTT. Amino acids: CASRNSLGGKDQPQHF.

The V call is TRBV5-1, the J call TRBJ2-7; 10 bases agree with TRBD2. This CDR3 region has 15 residues. Germline V gene lookup returns CDR1 SGHRS and CDR2 YFSETQ. J gave up 0 bases and V 5 bases, and 5 bases lay outside the gene matches. DNA of the CDR3: TGCGCCAGCAGGACGGCTAGCGGGAGCTCCTACGAGCAGTACTTC. It codes for CASRTASGSSYEQYF.

This rearrangement joins TRBV6-4 to TRBJ2-7; D gene unclear. The length of the CDR3 is 13 residues. Trimming took off 3 bases at V and 4 bases at J, with 10 bases between the two ends. In germline, CDR1 is MRHNA, CDR2 SNTAGT. CDR3 DNA: TGTGCCAGCAGTGAATTGTATGGGTACGAGCAGTACTTC. This codes for CASSELYGYEQYF.

The chain's CDR3 is CASRAGRVNQPQHF. DNA of the CDR3: TGTGCCAGCAGGGCGGGGAGGGTCAATCAGCCCCAGCATTTT. This chain links TRBV6-5 with TRBJ1-5; D not resolved. The V end was cut by 6 bases, the J end by 3 bases, with 12 bases between. The CDR3 totals 14 residues. The germline V gene encodes CDR1 MNHEY and CDR2 SVGAGI.

V and J are TRBV5-1 and TRBJ2-7; perhaps TRBD2 as D (6 bases). V was shortened by 3 bases and J by 4 bases, with 17 bases between the two germline ends. The CDR3 has 15 amino acids. CDR1 and CDR2 from the germline V gene are SGHRS and YFSETQ. The CDR3 nucleotides are TGCGCCAGCAGCTACGGGACTTACAAAGGGTACGAGCAGTACTTC. The encoded protein is CASSYGTYKGYEQYF.

The chain is built from TRBV11-3 and TRBJ2-1; the match to TRBD2 covers 9 bases. Germline V CDR1 and CDR2: SGHNT, YENEEA. The J segment lost 6 bases and the V segment lost 5 bases, leaving 8 bases of the junction unmatched. This CDR3 has 15 residues. CDR3 residues: CASSPIAGAGNEQFF. The CDR3 DNA follows: TGTGCCAGCAGCCCTATAGCGGGAGCGGGCAATGAGCAGTTCTTC.

This clone is medium-sized within its sample. The chain uses TRBV9 and TRBJ2-2; no clear D. V gave up 0 bases and J gave up 6 bases, with 3 bases separating them. There are 12 residues in the CDR3. Germline CDR1 and CDR2: SGDLS and YYNGEE. The CDR3 loop reads CASSVAAGELFF. DNA for the CDR3: TGTGCCAGCAGCGTAGCGGCCGGGGAGCTGTTTTTT.

The J gene is TRBJ1-3, the V gene TRBV27; 7 nucleotides line up with TRBD1. The germline gives CDR1 MNHEY, CDR2 SMNVEV (reference sequence). V lost 6 bases and J lost 4; bases outside the gene matches: 12. The CDR3 contains 16 residues. The CDR3 loop reads CASSRDREWAGNTIYF. In nucleotides, the CDR3 is TGTGCCAGCAGCCGGGACAGAGAGTGGGCAGGAAACACCATATATTTT.